This T cell receptor beta chain derives from a study of blood T cell repertoires in COVID-19. In the study overall: Collection of acute and convalescent COVID-19 samples took place in the United States, Italy and Spain. Sources were T cells, B-cell-depleted T cells, or PBMCs; the material itself was cDNA or gDNA.

The CDR3 is 14 amino acids. Germline loops: CDR1 KGHDR, CDR2 SFDVKD. The V gene lost 9 bases and the J gene lost 0 bases, with 12 bases spanning the gap. The authors' processing: Quantification of nucleated cells was approximated via reference gene primer amplification. TCRdb's copy holds only in-frame clones and misses some; the assay was immunoSEQ multiplex PCR. The V and J calls and clone size come from that table; D and trimming were worked out from the DNA. The repertoire holds about 280,000 clones, with less than 90% as singletons. This TCR was recovered from a human donor in a cohort sampled during active COVID-19. The chain joins TRBV24-1 to TRBJ2-3, with D possibly being TRBD2 (5 bases). Sequences were obtained from peripheral blood. The DNA for the CDR3 is TGTGCCACCGACTCGGGAACTAGCACAGATACGCAGTATTTT. This encodes CATDSGTSTDTQYF.